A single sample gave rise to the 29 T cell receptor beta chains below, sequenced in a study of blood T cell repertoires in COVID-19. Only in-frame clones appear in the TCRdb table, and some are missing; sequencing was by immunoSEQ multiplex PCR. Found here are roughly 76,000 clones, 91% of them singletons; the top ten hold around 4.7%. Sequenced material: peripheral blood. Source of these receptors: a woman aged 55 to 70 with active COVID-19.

The DNA for the CDR3 is TGCGCCAGCAGTACCCAATCCCGGATCGGGGGCACTGAAGCTTTCTTT. Amino acids: CASSTQSRIGGTEAFF. The V call is TRBV5-1, the J call TRBJ1-1; possible D gene TRBD1, 5 bases. The CDR3 spans 16 residues. The germline CDR1 and CDR2 sequences are SGHRS and YFSETQ. V gave up 5 bases and J gave up 4 bases, with 21 bases separating them.

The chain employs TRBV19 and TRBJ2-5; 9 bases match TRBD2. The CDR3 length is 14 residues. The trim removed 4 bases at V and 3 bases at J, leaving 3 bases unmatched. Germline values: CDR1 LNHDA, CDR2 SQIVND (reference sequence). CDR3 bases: TGTGCCAGTAGTAAAGGCGGGAGGGAAGAGACCCAGTACTTC. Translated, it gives CASSKGGREETQYF.

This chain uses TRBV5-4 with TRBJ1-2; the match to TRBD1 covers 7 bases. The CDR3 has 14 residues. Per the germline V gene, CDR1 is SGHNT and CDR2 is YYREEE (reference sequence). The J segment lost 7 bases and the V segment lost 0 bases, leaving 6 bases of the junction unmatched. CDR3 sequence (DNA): TGTGCCAGCAGCTTGGAGACAGGGTATTTTGGCTACACCTTC. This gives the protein CASSLETGYFGYTF.

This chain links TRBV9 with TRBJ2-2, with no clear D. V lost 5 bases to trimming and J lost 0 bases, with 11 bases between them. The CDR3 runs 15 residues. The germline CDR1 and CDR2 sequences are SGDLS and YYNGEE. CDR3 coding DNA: TGTGCCAGCAGTAGAACTGGTACGAACACCGGGGAGCTGTTTTTT. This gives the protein CASSRTGTNTGELFF.

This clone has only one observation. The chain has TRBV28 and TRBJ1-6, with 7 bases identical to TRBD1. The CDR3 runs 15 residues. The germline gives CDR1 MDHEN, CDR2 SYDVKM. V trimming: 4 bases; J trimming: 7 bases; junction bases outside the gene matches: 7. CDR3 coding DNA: TGTGCCAGCAGTTCCCAGGGGGTCCGCAATTCACCCCTCCACTTT. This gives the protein CASSSQGVRNSPLHF.

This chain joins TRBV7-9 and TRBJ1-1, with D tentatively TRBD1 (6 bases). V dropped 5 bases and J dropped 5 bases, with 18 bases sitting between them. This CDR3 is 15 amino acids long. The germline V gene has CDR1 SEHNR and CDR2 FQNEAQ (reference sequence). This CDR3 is CASSRRGARDTEAFF. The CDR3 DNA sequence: TGTGCCAGCAGCCGCCGGGGGGCGAGAGATACTGAAGCTTTCTTT.

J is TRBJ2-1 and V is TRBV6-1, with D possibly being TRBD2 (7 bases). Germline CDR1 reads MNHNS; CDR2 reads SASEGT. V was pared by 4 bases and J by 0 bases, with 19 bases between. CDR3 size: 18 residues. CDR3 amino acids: CASSVFPGRGSSYNEQFF. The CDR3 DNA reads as TGTGCCAGCAGTGTATTCCCGGGGAGGGGGTCCTCCTACAATGAGCAGTTCTTC.

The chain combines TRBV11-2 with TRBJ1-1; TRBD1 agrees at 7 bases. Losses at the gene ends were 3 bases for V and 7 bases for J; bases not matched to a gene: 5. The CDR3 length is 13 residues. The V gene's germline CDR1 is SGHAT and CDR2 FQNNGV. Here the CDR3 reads CASSFNRGYEAFF. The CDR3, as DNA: TGTGCCAGCAGCTTTAACAGGGGCTATGAAGCTTTCTTT.

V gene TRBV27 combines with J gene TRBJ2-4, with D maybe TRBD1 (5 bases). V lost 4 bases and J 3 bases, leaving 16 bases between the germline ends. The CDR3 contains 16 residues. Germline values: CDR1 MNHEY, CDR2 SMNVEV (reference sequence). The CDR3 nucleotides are TGTGCCAGCAGTTATACAGCTGAAAGGGGCAAAAACATTCAGTACTTC. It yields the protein CASSYTAERGKNIQYF.

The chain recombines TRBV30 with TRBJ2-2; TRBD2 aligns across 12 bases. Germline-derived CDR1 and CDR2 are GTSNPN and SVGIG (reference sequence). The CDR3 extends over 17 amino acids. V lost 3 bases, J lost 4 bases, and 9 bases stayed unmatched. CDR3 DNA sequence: TGTGCCTGGAGCCCCCTTGGACTAGCGGGACCCACCGGGGAGCTGTTTTTT. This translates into CAWSPLGLAGPTGELFF.

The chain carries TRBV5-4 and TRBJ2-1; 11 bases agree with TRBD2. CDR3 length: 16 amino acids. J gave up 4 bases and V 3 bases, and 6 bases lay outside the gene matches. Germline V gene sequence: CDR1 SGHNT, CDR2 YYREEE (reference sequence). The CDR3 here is CASSYPSGRRYNEQFF. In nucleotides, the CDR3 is TGTGCCAGCAGCTACCCTAGCGGGAGGCGGTACAATGAGCAGTTCTTC.

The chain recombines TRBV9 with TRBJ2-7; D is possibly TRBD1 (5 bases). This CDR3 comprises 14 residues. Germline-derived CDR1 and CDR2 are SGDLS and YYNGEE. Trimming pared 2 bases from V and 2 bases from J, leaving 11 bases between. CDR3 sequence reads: CASSVYDSTYEQYF. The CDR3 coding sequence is TGTGCCAGCAGCGTCTATGACAGCACCTACGAGCAGTACTTC.

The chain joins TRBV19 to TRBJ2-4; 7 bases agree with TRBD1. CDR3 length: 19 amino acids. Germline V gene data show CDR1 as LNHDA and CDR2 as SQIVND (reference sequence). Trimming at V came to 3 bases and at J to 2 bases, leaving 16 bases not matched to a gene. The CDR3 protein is CASSIGVVRGRVSKNIQYF. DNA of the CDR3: TGTGCCAGTAGTATTGGGGTCGTGAGGGGGCGGGTATCCAAAAACATTCAGTACTTC.

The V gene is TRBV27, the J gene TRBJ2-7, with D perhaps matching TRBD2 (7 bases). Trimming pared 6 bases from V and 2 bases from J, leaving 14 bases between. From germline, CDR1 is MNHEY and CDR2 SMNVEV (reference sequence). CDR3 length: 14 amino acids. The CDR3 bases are TGTGCCAGCAGCCCTGGGGGGGGGCCCTACGAGCAGTACTTC. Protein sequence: CASSPGGGPYEQYF.

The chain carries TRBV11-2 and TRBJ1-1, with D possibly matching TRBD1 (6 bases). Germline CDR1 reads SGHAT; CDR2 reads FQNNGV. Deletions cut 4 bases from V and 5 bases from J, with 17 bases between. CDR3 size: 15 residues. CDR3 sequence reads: CASSSQTGQWTEAFF. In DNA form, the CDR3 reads TGTGCCAGCAGCTCACAGACAGGCCAGTGGACTGAAGCTTTCTTT.

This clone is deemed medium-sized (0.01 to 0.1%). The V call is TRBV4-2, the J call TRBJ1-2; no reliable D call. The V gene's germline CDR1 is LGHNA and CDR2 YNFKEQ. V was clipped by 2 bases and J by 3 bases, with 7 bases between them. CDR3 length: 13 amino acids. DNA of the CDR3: TGTGCCAGCAGCCAACCGCCGGACTATGGCTACACCTTC. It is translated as CASSQPPDYGYTF.

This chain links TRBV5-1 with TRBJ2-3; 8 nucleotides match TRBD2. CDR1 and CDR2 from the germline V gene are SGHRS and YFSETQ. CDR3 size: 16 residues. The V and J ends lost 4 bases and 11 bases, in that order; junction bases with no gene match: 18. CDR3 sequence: CASSRTPTAGDGGQYF. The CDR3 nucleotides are TGCGCCAGCAGCCGGACGCCGACAGCGGGAGATGGGGGGCAGTATTTT.

DNA of the CDR3: TGTGCCAGCGGGGCAGGGCACACAGATACGCAGTATTTT. It codes for CASGAGHTDTQYF. The chain carries TRBV28 and TRBJ2-3, with D tentatively TRBD1 (5 bases). This CDR3 is 13 amino acids long. CDR1 is MDHEN and CDR2 is SYDVKM in the germline V gene. Deletions cut 8 bases from V and 2 bases from J, with 11 bases between.

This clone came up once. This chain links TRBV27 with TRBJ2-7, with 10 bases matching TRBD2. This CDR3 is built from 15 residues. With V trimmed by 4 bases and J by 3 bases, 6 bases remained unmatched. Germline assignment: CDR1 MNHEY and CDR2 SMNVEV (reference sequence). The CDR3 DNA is TGTGCCAGCAGTTCCGCTAGCGGGAGTGTCTACGAGCAGTACTTC. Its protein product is CASSSASGSVYEQYF.

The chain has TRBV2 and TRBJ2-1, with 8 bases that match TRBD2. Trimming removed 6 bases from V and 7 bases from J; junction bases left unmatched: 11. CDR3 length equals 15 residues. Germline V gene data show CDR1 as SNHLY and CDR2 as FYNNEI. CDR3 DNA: TGTGCCAGCAGGGCGGAAAGCGGGAGAGGGAATGAGCAGTTCTTC. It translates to CASRAESGRGNEQFF.

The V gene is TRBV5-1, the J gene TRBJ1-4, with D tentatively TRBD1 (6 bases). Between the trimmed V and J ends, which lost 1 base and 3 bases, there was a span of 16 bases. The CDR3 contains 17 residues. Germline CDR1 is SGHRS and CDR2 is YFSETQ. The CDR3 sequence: CASSLMGSSGANEKLFF. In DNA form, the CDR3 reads TGCGCCAGCAGCTTGATGGGGTCGTCAGGGGCTAATGAAAAACTGTTTTTT.

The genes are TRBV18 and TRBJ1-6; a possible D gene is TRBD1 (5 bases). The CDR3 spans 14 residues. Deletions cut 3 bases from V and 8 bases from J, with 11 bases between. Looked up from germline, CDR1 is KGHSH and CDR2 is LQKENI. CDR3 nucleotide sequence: TGTGCCAGCTCACCCAACGCCAGGGATTCACCCCTCCACTTT. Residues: CASSPNARDSPLHF.

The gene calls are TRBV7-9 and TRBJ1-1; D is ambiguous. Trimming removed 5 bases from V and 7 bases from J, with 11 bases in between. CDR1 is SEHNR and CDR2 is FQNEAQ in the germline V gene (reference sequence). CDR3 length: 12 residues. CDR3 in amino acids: CASSPVTDEAFF. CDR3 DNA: TGTGCCAGCAGCCCCGTCACAGATGAAGCTTTCTTT. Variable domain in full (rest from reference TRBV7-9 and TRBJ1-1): DTGVSQNPRHKITKRGQNVTFRCDPISEHNRLYWYRQTLGQGPEFLTYFQNEAQLEKSRLLSDRFSAERPKGSFSTLEIQRTEQGDSAMYLCASSPVTDEAFFGQGTRLTVV.

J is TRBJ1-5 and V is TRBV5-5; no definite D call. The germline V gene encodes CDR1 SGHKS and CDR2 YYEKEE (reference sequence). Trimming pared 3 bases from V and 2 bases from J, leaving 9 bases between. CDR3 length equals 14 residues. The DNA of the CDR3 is TGTGCCAGCAGCTCACTGATTGGCAATCAGCCCCAGCATTTT. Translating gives CASSSLIGNQPQHF.

The CDR3 sequence: CASSLRNVGGARTGNTIYF. The CDR3 nucleotides are TGTGCCAGCAGTTTGAGAAATGTCGGGGGGGCGAGGACTGGAAACACCATATATTTT. The J gene is TRBJ1-3, the V gene TRBV28, with D possibly matching TRBD1 (6 bases). The germline V gene has CDR1 MDHEN and CDR2 SYDVKM. Trimming removed 3 bases from V and 2 bases from J, with 23 bases in between. This CDR3 spans 19 amino acids.

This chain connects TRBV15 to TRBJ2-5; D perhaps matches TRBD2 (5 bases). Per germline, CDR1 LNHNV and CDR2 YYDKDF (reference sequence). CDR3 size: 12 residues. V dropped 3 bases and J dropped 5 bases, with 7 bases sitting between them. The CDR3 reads CATSRTGETQYF. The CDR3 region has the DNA TGTGCCACCAGCAGGACGGGGGAGACCCAGTACTTC.

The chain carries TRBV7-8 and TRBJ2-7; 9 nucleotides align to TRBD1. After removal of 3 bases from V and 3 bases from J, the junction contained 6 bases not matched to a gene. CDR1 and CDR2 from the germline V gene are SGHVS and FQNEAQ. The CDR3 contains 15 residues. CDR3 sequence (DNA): TGTGCCAGCAGCTTGGGACAGGGAACCCGCTACGAGCAGTACTTC. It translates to CASSLGQGTRYEQYF.

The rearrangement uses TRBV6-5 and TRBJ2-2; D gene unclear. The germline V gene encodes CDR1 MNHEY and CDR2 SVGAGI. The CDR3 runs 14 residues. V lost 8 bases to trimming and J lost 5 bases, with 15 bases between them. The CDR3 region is CASLRHDGTGELFF. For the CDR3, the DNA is TGTGCCAGCCTGAGGCATGACGGGACCGGGGAGCTGTTTTTT.

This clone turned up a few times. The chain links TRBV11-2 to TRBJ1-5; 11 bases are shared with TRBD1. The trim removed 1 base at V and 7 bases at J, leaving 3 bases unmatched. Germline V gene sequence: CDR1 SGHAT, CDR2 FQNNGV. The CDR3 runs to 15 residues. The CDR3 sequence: CASSLGTGGIQPQHF. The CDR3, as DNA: TGTGCCAGCAGCTTAGGGACAGGGGGCATCCAGCCCCAGCATTTT. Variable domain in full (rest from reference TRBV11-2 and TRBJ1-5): EAGVAQSPRYKIIEKRQSVAFWCNPISGHATLYWYQQILGQGPKLLIQFQNNGVVDDSQLPKDRFSAERLKGVDSTLKIQPAKLEDSAVYLCASSLGTGGIQPQHFGDGTRLSIL.